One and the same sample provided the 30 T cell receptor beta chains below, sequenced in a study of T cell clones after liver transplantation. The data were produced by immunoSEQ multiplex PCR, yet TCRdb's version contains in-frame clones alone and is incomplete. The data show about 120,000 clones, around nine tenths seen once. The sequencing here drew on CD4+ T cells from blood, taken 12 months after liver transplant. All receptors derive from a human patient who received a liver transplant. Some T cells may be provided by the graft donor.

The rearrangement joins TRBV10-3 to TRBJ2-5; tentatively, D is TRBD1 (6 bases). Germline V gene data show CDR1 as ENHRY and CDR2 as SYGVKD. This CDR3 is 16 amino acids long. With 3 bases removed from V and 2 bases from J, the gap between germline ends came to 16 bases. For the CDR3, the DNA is TGTGCCATCAGTGACGTCTTAACAGGGTCTCAAGAGACCCAGTACTTC. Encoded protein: CAISDVLTGSQETQYF.

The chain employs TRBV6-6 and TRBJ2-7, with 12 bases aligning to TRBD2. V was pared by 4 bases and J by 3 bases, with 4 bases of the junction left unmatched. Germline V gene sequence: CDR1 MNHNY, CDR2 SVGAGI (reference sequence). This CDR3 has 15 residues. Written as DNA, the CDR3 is TGTGCCAGCAGTTCTCCGGGACTAGCGGGCTACGAGCAGTACTTC. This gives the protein CASSSPGLAGYEQYF.

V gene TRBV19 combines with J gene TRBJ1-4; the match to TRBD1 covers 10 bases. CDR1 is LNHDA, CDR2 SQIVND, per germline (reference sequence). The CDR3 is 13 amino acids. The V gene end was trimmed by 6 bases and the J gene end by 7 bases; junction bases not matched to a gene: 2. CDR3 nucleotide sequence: TGTGCCAGTAGCCGGGACAGGGGTGAAAAACTGTTTTTT. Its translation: CASSRDRGEKLFF.

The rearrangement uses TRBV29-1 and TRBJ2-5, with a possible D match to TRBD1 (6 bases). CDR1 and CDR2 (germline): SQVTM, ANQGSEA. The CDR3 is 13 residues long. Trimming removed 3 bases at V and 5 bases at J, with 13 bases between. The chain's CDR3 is CSVDRRDRETQYF. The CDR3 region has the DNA TGCAGCGTTGATAGGCGTGACAGGGAGACCCAGTACTTC.

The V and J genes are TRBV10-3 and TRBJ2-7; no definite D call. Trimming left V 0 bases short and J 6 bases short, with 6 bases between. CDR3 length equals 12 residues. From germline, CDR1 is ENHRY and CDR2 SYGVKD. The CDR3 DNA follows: TGTGCCATCAGTGAGTCCTGGGCCGAGCAGTACTTC. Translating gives CAISESWAEQYF.

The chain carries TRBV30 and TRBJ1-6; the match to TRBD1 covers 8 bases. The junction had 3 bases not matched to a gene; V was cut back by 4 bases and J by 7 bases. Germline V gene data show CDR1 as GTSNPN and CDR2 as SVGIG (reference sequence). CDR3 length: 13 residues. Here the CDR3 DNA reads TGTGCCTGGACGGGACAGGCAAATTCACCCCTCCACTTT. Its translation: CAWTGQANSPLHF.

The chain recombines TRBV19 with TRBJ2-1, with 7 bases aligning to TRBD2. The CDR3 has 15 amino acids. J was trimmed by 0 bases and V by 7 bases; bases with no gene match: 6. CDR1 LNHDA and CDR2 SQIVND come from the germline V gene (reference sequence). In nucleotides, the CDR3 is TGTGCCAGTACTTATACGGGGGGCTCCTACAATGAGCAGTTCTTC. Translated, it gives CASTYTGGSYNEQFF.

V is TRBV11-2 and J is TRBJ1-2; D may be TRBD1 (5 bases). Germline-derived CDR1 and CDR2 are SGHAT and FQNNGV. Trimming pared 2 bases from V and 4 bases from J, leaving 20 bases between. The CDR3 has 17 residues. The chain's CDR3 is CASSLNHRTDRGYGYTF. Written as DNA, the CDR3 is TGTGCCAGCAGCTTAAATCACCGAACCGACAGAGGCTATGGCTACACCTTC.

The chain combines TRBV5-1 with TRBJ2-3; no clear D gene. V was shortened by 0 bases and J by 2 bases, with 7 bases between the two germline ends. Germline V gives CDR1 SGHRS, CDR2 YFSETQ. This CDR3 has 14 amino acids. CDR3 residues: CASSLERVTDTQYF. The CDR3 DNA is TGCGCCAGCAGCTTGGAACGTGTCACAGATACGCAGTATTTT.

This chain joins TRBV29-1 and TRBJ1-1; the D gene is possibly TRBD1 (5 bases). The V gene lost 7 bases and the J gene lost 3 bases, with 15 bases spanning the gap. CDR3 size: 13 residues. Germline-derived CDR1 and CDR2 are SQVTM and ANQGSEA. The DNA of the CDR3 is TGCAGCGGTGGATGGGGGTCGGACACTGAAGCTTTCTTT. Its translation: CSGGWGSDTEAFF.

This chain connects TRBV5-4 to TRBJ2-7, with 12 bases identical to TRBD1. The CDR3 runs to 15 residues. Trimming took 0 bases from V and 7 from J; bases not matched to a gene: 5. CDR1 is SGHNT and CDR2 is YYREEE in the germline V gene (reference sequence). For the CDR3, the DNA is TGTGCCAGCAGCTTGGCGGGACAGGGGGCGAGGGAGCAGTACTTC. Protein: CASSLAGQGAREQYF.

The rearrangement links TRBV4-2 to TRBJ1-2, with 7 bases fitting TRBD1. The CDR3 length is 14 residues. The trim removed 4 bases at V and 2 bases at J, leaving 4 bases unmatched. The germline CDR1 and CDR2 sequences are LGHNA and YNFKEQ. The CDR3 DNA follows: TGTGCCAGCAGCCCCCCGGGACAGAACTATGGCTACACCTTC. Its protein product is CASSPPGQNYGYTF.

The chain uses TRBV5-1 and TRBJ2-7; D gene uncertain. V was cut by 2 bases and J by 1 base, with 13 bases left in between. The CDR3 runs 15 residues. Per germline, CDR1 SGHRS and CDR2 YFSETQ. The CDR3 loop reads CASSLNQAISYEQYF. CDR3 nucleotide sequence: TGCGCCAGCAGCTTAAACCAGGCAATTTCCTACGAGCAGTACTTC.

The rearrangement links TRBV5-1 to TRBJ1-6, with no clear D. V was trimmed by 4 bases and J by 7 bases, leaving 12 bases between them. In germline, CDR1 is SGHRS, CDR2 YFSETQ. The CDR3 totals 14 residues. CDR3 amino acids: CASSGGLGNSPLHF. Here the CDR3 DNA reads TGCGCCAGCAGCGGCGGACTAGGGAATTCACCCCTCCACTTT.

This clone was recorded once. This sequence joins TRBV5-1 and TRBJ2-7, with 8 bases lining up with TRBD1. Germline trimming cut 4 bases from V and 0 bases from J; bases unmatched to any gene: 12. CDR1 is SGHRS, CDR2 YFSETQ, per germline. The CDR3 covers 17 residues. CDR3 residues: CASSVGTGQVRSYEQYF. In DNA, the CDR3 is TGCGCCAGCAGCGTAGGGACGGGACAGGTTCGCTCCTACGAGCAGTACTTC.

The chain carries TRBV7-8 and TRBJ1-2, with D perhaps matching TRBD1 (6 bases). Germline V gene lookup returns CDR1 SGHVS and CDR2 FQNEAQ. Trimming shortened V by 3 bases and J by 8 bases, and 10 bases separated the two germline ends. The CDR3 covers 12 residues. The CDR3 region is CASSFAQGGYTF. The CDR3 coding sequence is TGTGCCAGCAGCTTTGCCCAGGGGGGCTACACCTTC.

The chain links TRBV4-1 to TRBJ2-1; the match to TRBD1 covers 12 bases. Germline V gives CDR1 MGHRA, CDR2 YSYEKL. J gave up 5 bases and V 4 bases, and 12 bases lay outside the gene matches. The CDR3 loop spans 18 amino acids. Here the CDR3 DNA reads TGCGCCAGCAGCCCGGCCGGGACAGGGGGCCCGAGGGACAATGAGCAGTTCTTC. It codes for CASSPAGTGGPRDNEQFF.

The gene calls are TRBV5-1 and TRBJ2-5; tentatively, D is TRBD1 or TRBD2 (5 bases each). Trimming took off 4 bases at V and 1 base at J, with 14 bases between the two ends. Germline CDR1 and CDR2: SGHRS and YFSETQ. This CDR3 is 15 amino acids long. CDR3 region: CASSPEGRTQETQYF. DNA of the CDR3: TGCGCCAGCAGCCCCGAGGGACGGACCCAAGAGACCCAGTACTTC.

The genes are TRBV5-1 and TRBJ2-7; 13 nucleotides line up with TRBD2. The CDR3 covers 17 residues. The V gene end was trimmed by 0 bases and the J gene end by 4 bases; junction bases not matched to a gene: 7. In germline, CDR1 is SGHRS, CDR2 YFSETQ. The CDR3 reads CASSLGLAGGLTYEQYF. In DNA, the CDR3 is TGCGCCAGCAGCTTGGGACTAGCGGGAGGCCTTACTTACGAGCAGTACTTC. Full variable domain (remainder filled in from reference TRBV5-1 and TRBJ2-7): KAGVTQTPRYLIKTRGQQVTLSCSPISGHRSVSWYQQTPGQGLQFLFEYFSETQRNKGNFPGRFSGRQFSNSRSEMNVSTLELGDSALYLCASSLGLAGGLTYEQYFGPGTRLTVT.

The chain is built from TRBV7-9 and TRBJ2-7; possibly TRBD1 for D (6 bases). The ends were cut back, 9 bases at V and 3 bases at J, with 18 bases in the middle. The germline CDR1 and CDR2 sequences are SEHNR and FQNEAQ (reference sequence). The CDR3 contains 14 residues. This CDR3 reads CASQPTIQGYEQYF. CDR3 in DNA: TGTGCCAGTCAGCCCACCATACAGGGCTACGAGCAGTACTTC. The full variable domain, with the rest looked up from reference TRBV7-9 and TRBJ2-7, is DTGVSQNPRHKITKRGQNVTFRCDPISEHNRLYWYRQTLGQGPEFLTYFQNEAQLEKSRLLSDRFSAERPKGSFSTLEIQRTEQGDSAMYLCASQPTIQGYEQYFGPGTRLTVT.

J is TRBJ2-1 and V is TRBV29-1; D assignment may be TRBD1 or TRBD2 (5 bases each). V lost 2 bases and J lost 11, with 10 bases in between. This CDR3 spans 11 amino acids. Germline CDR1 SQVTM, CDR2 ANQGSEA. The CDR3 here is CSVETRGQQFF. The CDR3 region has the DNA TGCAGCGTTGAAACTAGGGGTCAGCAGTTCTTC.

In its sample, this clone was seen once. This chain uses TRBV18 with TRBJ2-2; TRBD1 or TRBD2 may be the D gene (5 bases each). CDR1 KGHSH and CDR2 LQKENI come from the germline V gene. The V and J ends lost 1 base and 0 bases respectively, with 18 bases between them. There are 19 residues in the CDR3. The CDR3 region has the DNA TGTGCCAGCTCACCACTATTCGATTTCGGGACGGCGAACACCGGGGAGCTGTTTTTT. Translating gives CASSPLFDFGTANTGELFF. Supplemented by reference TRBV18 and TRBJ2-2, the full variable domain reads NAGVMQNPRHLVRRRGQEARLRCSPMKGHSHVYWYRQLPEEGLKFMVYLQKENIIDESGMPKERFSAEFPKEGPSILRIQQVVRGDSAAYFCASSPLFDFGTANTGELFFGEGSRLTVL.

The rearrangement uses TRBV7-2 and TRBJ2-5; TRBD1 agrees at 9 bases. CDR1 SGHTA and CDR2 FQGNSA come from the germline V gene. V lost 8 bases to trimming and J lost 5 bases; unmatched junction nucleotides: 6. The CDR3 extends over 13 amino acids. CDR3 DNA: TGTGCCAGCGGACTCGGGACAGGGGAGACCCAGTACTTC. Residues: CASGLGTGETQYF.

The CDR3 is CASSLVHRPSTDTQYF. The CDR3 DNA follows: TGTGCCAGCAGCTTGGTTCACCGACCAAGCACAGATACGCAGTATTTT. This sequence joins TRBV7-2 and TRBJ2-3; D is ambiguous. Trimming cost V 3 bases and J 0 bases, with 13 bases left between them. The CDR3 consists of 16 residues. Germline values: CDR1 SGHTA, CDR2 FQGNSA.

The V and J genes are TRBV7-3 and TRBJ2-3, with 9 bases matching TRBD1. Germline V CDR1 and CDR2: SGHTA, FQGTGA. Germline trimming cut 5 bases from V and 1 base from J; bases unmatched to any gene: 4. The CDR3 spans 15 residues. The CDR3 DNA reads TGTGCCAGCAGCCTTCGACAGGGGGGCACAGATACGCAGTATTTT. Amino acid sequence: CASSLRQGGTDTQYF.

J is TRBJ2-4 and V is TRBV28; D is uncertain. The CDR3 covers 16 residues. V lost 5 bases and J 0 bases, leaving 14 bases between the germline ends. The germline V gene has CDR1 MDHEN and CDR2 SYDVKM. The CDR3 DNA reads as TGTGCCAGCAGTGCTCCCCTACAGCTAGCCAAAAACATTCAGTACTTC. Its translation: CASSAPLQLAKNIQYF.

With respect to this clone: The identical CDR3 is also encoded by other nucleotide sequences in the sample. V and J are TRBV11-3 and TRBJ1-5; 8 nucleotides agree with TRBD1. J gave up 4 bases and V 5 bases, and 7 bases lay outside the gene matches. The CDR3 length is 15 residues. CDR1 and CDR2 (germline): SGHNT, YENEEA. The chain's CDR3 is CASSPGTGSNQPQHF. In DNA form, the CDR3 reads TGTGCCAGCAGCCCCGGGACAGGATCTAATCAGCCCCAGCATTTT.

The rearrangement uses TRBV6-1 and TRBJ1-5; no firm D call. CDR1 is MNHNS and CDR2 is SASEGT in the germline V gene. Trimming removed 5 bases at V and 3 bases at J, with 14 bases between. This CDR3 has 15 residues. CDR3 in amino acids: CASSHTSRFNQPQHF. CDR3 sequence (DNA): TGTGCCAGCAGTCACACGTCACGATTCAATCAGCCCCAGCATTTT.

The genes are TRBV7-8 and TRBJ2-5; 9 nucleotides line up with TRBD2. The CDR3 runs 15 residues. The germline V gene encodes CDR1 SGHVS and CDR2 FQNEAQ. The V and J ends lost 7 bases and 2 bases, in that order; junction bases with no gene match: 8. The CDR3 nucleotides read TGTGCCAGCATCAGACTAGCGGCTATACAAGAGACCCAGTACTTC. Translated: CASIRLAAIQETQYF.

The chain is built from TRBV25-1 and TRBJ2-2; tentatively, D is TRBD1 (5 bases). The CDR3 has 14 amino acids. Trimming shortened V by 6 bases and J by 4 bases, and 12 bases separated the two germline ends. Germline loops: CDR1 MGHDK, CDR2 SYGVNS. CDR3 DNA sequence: TGTGCCAGCAGCTGGCCAGGGTCCACCGGGGAGCTGTTTTTT. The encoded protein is CASSWPGSTGELFF.